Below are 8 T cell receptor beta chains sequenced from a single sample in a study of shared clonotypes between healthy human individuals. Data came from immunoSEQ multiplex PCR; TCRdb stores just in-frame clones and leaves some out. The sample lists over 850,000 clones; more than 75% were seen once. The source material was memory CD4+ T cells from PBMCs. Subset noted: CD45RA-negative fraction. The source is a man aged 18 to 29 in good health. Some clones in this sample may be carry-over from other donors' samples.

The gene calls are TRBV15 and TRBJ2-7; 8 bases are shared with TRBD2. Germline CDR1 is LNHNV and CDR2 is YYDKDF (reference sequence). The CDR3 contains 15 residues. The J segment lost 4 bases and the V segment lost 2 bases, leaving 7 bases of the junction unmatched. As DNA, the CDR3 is TGTGCCACCAGCAGAATCCCGGGACTAGGGTACGAGCAGTACTTC. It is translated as CATSRIPGLGYEQYF.

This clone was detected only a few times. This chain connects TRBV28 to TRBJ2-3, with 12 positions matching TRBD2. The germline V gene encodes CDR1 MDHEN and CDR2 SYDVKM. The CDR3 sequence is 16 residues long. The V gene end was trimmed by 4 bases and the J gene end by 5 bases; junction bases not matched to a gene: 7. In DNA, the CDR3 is TGTGCCAGCAGTTCACTGACTAGCGGGAGTGTAGATACGCAGTATTTT. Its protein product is CASSSLTSGSVDTQYF.

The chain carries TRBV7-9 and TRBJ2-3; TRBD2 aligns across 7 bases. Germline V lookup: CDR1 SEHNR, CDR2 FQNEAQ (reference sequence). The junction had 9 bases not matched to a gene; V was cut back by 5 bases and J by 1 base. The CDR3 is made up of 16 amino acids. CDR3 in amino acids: CASSPPSGMGTDTQYF. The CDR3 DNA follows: TGTGCCAGCAGCCCACCGAGCGGGATGGGCACAGATACGCAGTATTTT. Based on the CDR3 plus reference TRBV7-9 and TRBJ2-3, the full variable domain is DTGVSQNPRHKITKRGQNVTFRCDPISEHNRLYWYRQTLGQGPEFLTYFQNEAQLEKSRLLSDRFSAERPKGSFSTLEIQRTEQGDSAMYLCASSPPSGMGTDTQYFGPGTRLTVL.

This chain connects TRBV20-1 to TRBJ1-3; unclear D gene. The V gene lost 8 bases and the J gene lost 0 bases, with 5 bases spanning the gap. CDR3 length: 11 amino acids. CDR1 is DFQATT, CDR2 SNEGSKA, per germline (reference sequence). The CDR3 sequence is CSSSSGNTIYF. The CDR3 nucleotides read TGCAGTTCCTCCTCTGGAAACACCATATATTTT.

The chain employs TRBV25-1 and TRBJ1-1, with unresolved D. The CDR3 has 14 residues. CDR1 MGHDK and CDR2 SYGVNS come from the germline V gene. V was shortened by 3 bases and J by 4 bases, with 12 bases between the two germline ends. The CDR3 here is CASSDPSGSTEAFF. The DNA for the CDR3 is TGTGCCAGCAGTGACCCCTCGGGGTCCACTGAAGCTTTCTTT.

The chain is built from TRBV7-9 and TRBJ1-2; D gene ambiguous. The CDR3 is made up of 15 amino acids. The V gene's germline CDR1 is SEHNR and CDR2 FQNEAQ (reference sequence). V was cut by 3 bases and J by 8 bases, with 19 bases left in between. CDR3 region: CASSFTMGKPEGYTF. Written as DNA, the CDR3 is TGTGCCAGCAGCTTTACGATGGGGAAGCCGGAGGGCTACACCTTC.

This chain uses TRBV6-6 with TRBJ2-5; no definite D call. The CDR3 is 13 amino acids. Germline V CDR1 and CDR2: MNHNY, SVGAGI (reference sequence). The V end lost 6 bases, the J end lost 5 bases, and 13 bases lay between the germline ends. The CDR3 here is CASRDPRVETQYF. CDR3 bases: TGTGCCAGCAGGGACCCTCGGGTGGAGACCCAGTACTTC.

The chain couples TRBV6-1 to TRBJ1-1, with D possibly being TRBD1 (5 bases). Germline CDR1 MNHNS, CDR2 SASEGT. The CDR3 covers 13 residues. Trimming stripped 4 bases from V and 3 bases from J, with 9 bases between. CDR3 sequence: CASSAAGYTEAFF. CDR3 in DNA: TGTGCCAGCAGTGCGGCAGGGTACACTGAAGCTTTCTTT.